Each of the 25 T cell receptor beta chains below was sequenced from the same sample in a study of shared clonotypes between healthy human individuals. Assay: immunoSEQ multiplex PCR; the TCRdb copy retains only in-frame clones and omits some. The table records approximately 1.5 million clones, approximately 98% of them present only once. Source material: naive CD4+ T cells sorted from blood. This sample's subset: CD45RA+ positively selected. The receptor source for this set is a man aged 25-45 years in good health.

The chain is built from TRBV15 and TRBJ2-1, with 10 bases aligning to TRBD2. The CDR3 runs to 18 residues. Germline-derived CDR1 and CDR2 are LNHNV and YYDKDF (reference sequence). V lost 0 bases to trimming and J lost 6 bases; unmatched junction nucleotides: 11. DNA for the CDR3: TGTGCCACCAGCAGAGATCTTTCTAGCGGGAGTATTTTCAATGAGCAGTTCTTC. Its protein product is CATSRDLSSGSIFNEQFF.

This CDR3 reads CASSSRLVQLYEQYF. In nucleotides, the CDR3 is TGTGCCAGCAGCTCTAGACTAGTTCAACTCTACGAGCAGTACTTC. V is TRBV5-6 and J is TRBJ2-7; D might be TRBD2 (6 bases). CDR1 is SGHDT and CDR2 is YYEEEE in the germline V gene. This CDR3 is 15 amino acids long. Trimming left V 3 bases short and J 3 bases short, with 16 bases between.

The chain combines TRBV14 with TRBJ2-2; D uncertain. Trimming cost V 4 bases and J 5 bases, with 8 bases left between them. Germline V gene data show CDR1 as SGHDN and CDR2 as FVKESK. The CDR3 has 13 amino acids. The CDR3 protein is CASSLRLTGELFF. CDR3 coding DNA: TGTGCCAGCAGCCTAAGGTTAACCGGGGAGCTGTTTTTT. The whole variable domain, remainder taken from reference TRBV14 and TRBJ2-2, is EAGVTQFPSHSVIEKGQTVTLRCDPISGHDNLYWYRRVMGKEIKFLLHFVKESKQDESGMPNNRFLAERTGGTYSTLKVQPAELEDSGVYFCASSLRLTGELFFGEGSRLTVL.

The genes are TRBV6-5 and TRBJ2-1, with 10 bases fitting TRBD1. This CDR3 contains 16 residues. Looked up from germline, CDR1 is MNHEY and CDR2 is SVGAGI. V dropped 4 bases and J dropped 2; count of bases not matched to a gene: 5. The CDR3: CASSSFGQGAYNEQFF. For the CDR3, the DNA is TGTGCCAGCAGTTCCTTCGGACAGGGGGCCTACAATGAGCAGTTCTTC.

In nucleotides, the CDR3 is TGTGCCAGCAGTCTCCCGGCAGGAATCACCTACGAGCAGTACTTC. Amino acid sequence: CASSLPAGITYEQYF. The chain carries TRBV28 and TRBJ2-7; no firm D call. Trimming took off 5 bases at V and 2 bases at J, with 16 bases between the two ends. Germline V gene data show CDR1 as MDHEN and CDR2 as SYDVKM. This CDR3 is 15 amino acids long.

The rearrangement links TRBV18 to TRBJ1-3; D uncertain. The ends were cut back, 2 bases at V and 2 bases at J, with 13 bases in the middle. The germline CDR1 and CDR2 sequences are KGHSH and LQKENI. CDR3 length equals 16 residues. The CDR3 DNA reads TGTGCCAGCTCACCAATCTCCAGTACCACTGGAAACACCATATATTTT. Translated, it gives CASSPISSTTGNTIYF.

The chain joins TRBV20-1 to TRBJ2-5; no definite D call. The germline gives CDR1 DFQATT, CDR2 SNEGSKA (reference sequence). V gave up 4 bases and J gave up 10 bases, with 7 bases separating them. The CDR3 sequence is 9 residues long. As DNA, the CDR3 is TGCAGTGCTACGACTCTCCAGTACTTC. This gives the protein CSATTLQYF.

The V call is TRBV6-4, the J call TRBJ2-3, with D perhaps assigned TRBD1 or TRBD2 (5 bases each). The CDR3 contains 16 residues. Per the germline V gene, CDR1 is MRHNA and CDR2 is SNTAGT. V shed 0 bases and J shed 6 bases, with 16 bases lying between them. The CDR3 DNA follows: TGTGCCAGCAGTGACTCTTTAGGGGCGGGCATGGATACGCAGTATTTT. Translating it yields CASSDSLGAGMDTQYF.

The chain is built from TRBV5-1 and TRBJ1-4; no clear D. Germline values: CDR1 SGHRS, CDR2 YFSETQ. V lost 2 bases and J lost 5, with 16 bases in between. CDR3 size: 16 residues. CDR3 sequence: CASSFDGRTLNEKLFF. CDR3 sequence (DNA): TGCGCCAGCAGCTTTGATGGACGGACTTTGAATGAAAAACTGTTTTTT.

This clone was observed a single time. This chain uses TRBV30 with TRBJ2-2, with D possibly TRBD1 on 6 matching bases. Germline V gene lookup returns CDR1 GTSNPN and CDR2 SVGIG (reference sequence). There are 14 residues in the CDR3. Deletions cut 2 bases from V and 4 bases from J, with 11 bases between. The CDR3 nucleotides read TGTGCCTGGAGTAAACAGGGCGGCACCGGGGAGCTGTTTTTT. Protein: CAWSKQGGTGELFF.

To note about this clone: In the same sample, other DNA sequences code for this CDR3. The V gene is TRBV7-9, the J gene TRBJ2-7; TRBD1 aligns across 10 bases. Germline V gives CDR1 SEHNR, CDR2 FQNEAQ (reference sequence). V lost 5 bases to trimming and J lost 4 bases; unmatched junction nucleotides: 5. The CDR3 runs 14 residues. The CDR3 DNA follows: TGTGCCAGCAGCCCGACAGGGGGCGGATACGAGCAGTACTTC. Translated: CASSPTGGGYEQYF.

J is TRBJ2-2 and V is TRBV29-1; D uncertain. The germline V gene encodes CDR1 SQVTM and CDR2 ANQGSEA. CDR3 size: 14 residues. Trimming took off 6 bases at V and 0 bases at J, with 11 bases between the two ends. The CDR3 DNA follows: TGCAGCGTGAGGCACAGTACGAACACCGGGGAGCTGTTTTTT. It encodes CSVRHSTNTGELFF.

This clone was recorded once. V usage is TRBV5-5 and J usage is TRBJ2-1; maybe TRBD1 (6 bases). The CDR3 totals 15 residues. The germline gives CDR1 SGHKS, CDR2 YYEKEE (reference sequence). V lost 0 bases, J lost 8 bases, and 15 bases lay in between. CDR3 DNA: TGTGCCAGCAGCTTGGAGGGTCACAGGGATCATGAGCAGTTCTTC. Amino acids: CASSLEGHRDHEQFF. The whole variable domain, filled in from reference TRBV5-5 and TRBJ2-1, reads DAGVTQSPTHLIKTRGQQVTLRCSPISGHKSVSWYQQVLGQGPQFIFQYYEKEERGRGNFPDRFSARQFPNYSSELNVNALLLGDSALYLCASSLEGHRDHEQFFGPGTRLTVL.

J is TRBJ2-3 and V is TRBV5-1, with TRBD2 matching 8 bases. CDR1 is SGHRS and CDR2 is YFSETQ in the germline V gene. V was pared by 5 bases and J by 1 base, with 9 bases of the junction left unmatched. This CDR3 spans 16 amino acids. The CDR3 DNA reads TGCGCCAGCAGGGTACTAGCGGACCCGGGCACAGATACGCAGTATTTT. Translation gives CASRVLADPGTDTQYF.

With regard to this clone: This CDR3 is also generated by other DNA sequences in the sample. The chain recombines TRBV18 with TRBJ2-7, with 9 bases aligning to TRBD1. The V gene end was trimmed by 1 base and the J gene end by 0 bases; junction bases not matched to a gene: 1. Germline V gene lookup returns CDR1 KGHSH and CDR2 LQKENI. The CDR3 spans 15 residues. CDR3 in DNA: TGTGCCAGCTCACCACAGGACAGGGGCTCCTACGAGCAGTACTTC. As protein: CASSPQDRGSYEQYF.

The rearrangement uses TRBV9 and TRBJ2-1; D not certain. Germline V gives CDR1 SGDLS, CDR2 YYNGEE. This CDR3 has 16 residues. Trimming left V 0 bases short and J 3 bases short, with 13 bases between. The CDR3 loop is CASSVGSRTVYNEQFF. Written as DNA, the CDR3 is TGTGCCAGCAGCGTAGGGTCTCGGACGGTCTACAATGAGCAGTTCTTC.

The rearrangement uses TRBV15 and TRBJ1-5; TRBD1 agrees at 7 bases. V gave up 4 bases and J gave up 3 bases; unmatched junction bases: 6. Germline values: CDR1 LNHNV, CDR2 YYDKDF (reference sequence). This CDR3 spans 15 amino acids. The CDR3 nucleotides read TGTGCCACCAGCAAGCTAACAGGGGACAATCAGCCCCAGCATTTT. Translating it yields CATSKLTGDNQPQHF.

This chain links TRBV7-9 with TRBJ2-3, with a weak D call TRBD2 (6 bases). This CDR3 region has 14 residues. Per the germline V gene, CDR1 is SEHNR and CDR2 is FQNEAQ (reference sequence). Trimming took off 7 bases at V and 2 bases at J, with 13 bases between the two ends. The CDR3 spells CASIMGGSTDTQYF. The DNA for the CDR3 is TGTGCCAGCATAATGGGAGGTTCCACAGATACGCAGTATTTT.

This CDR3 is CASSLKAWETQYF. CDR3 sequence (DNA): TGTGCCAGCAGTTTAAAGGCCTGGGAGACCCAGTACTTC. The V call is TRBV6-5, the J call TRBJ2-5; D unresolved. Trimming shortened V by 4 bases and J by 5 bases, and 11 bases separated the two germline ends. The CDR3 runs 13 residues. The V gene's germline CDR1 is MNHEY and CDR2 SVGAGI.

V is TRBV5-1 and J is TRBJ2-4; TRBD1 matches 7 bases. This CDR3 spans 14 amino acids. Trimming removed 0 bases from V and 8 bases from J; junction bases left unmatched: 5. The germline gives CDR1 SGHRS, CDR2 YFSETQ. For the CDR3, the DNA is TGCGCCAGCAGCTTGGAAGCAGGGGGACACATTCAGTACTTC. Protein: CASSLEAGGHIQYF. The variable domain in full, completed from reference TRBV5-1 and TRBJ2-4, reads KAGVTQTPRYLIKTRGQQVTLSCSPISGHRSVSWYQQTPGQGLQFLFEYFSETQRNKGNFPGRFSGRQFSNSRSEMNVSTLELGDSALYLCASSLEAGGHIQYFGAGTRLSVL.

This chain uses TRBV7-9 with TRBJ2-7; D assignment may be TRBD1 or TRBD2 (5 bases each). The germline V gene encodes CDR1 SEHNR and CDR2 FQNEAQ (reference sequence). This CDR3 has 15 residues. The V gene lost 5 bases and the J gene lost 0 bases, with 14 bases spanning the gap. Here the CDR3 reads CASSQEQGVSYEQYF. CDR3 in DNA: TGTGCCAGCAGCCAGGAGCAGGGAGTCTCCTACGAGCAGTACTTC.

The rearrangement joins TRBV6-5 to TRBJ2-5; the D is unclear. This CDR3 has 16 residues. Trimming shortened V by 3 bases and J by 0 bases, and 14 bases separated the two germline ends. CDR1 and CDR2 from the germline V gene are MNHEY and SVGAGI. The CDR3, as DNA: TGTGCCAGCAGTTATTTCTCCTTTCAGGACCAAGAGACCCAGTACTTC. This sequence encodes CASSYFSFQDQETQYF.

The chain recombines TRBV5-4 with TRBJ2-5; D is unresolved. The CDR3 length is 12 residues. Germline V lookup: CDR1 SGHNT, CDR2 YYREEE (reference sequence). V was trimmed by 1 base and J by 13 bases, leaving 14 bases between them. CDR3 loop: CASSLTPTSWYF. The CDR3, as DNA: TGTGCCAGCAGCTTGACCCCGACGTCGTGGTACTTC.

V gene TRBV19 combines with J gene TRBJ2-4, with D possibly matching TRBD2 (5 bases). Germline-derived CDR1 and CDR2 are LNHDA and SQIVND (reference sequence). The length of the CDR3 is 18 residues. V shed 5 bases and J shed 6 bases, with 26 bases lying between them. CDR3 in amino acids: CASSLRTRVAIVSNIQYF. Here the CDR3 DNA reads TGTGCCAGTAGTCTACGGACGAGGGTAGCGATAGTTTCAAACATTCAGTACTTC.

This rearrangement joins TRBV7-9 to TRBJ1-4, with 7 bases fitting TRBD1. This CDR3 comprises 11 residues. Germline values: CDR1 SEHNR, CDR2 FQNEAQ (reference sequence). Trimming cost V 5 bases and J 14 bases; bases outside gene matches: 5. CDR3 residues: CASSQDRPLFF. The CDR3 DNA reads TGTGCCAGCAGCCAGGACAGGCCCCTGTTTTTT.